This entry concerns a single TCR beta chain. This entry belongs to a study of blood T cell repertoires in COVID-19. Study as a whole: Samples of COVID-19 (acute and convalescent) were obtained from the United States, Italy and Spain.

Source study methods: Amplifying reference gene primers gave estimates of nucleated cell counts. Measured with immunoSEQ multiplex PCR; TCRdb has only the in-frame clones, and not every one. V, J and clone size reflect that table, while D and trimming were determined from the DNA. The data hold tens of thousands of clones, with about four fifths observed a single time. Sequencing was done on a sample of peripheral blood. The receptor comes from a man between 60 and 70 years old with acute or convalescent COVID-19.

The CDR3 region has the DNA TGTGCCAGCAGTTCAAAAGGGGCTGACTATGGCTACACCTTC. It encodes CASSSKGADYGYTF. The gene calls are TRBV6-2 or TRBV6-3 and TRBJ1-2, with D tentatively TRBD1 (5 bases). The CDR3 runs to 14 residues. CDR1 MNHEY and CDR2 SVGEGT come from the germline V gene. The V end was cut by 4 bases, the J end by 3 bases, with 12 bases between.